This T cell receptor (beta chain) was observed in a study of cytomegalovirus exposure and HLA in healthy donors. The sample holds one count of this clone. The CDR3 length is 13 residues. Between the trimmed V and J ends, which lost 4 bases and 0 bases, there was a span of 4 bases. From germline, CDR1 is SNHLY and CDR2 FYNNEI. Primers: 60 Vbeta forward and 13 Jbeta reverse. Method: immunoSEQ multiplex PCR; TCRdb's copy keeps in-frame clones and lacks some. Seen here are roughly 86,000 clones, just over 70% observed once, and the top ten hold about 8%. The V call is TRBV2, the J call TRBJ1-5; D uncertain. The receptor was derived from a man in his sixties in good health and CMV-seronegative. Sequenced material: PBMCs. The CDR3 here is CASSVGSNQPQHF. DNA of the CDR3: TGTGCCAGCAGTGTCGGTAGCAATCAGCCCCAGCATTTT.